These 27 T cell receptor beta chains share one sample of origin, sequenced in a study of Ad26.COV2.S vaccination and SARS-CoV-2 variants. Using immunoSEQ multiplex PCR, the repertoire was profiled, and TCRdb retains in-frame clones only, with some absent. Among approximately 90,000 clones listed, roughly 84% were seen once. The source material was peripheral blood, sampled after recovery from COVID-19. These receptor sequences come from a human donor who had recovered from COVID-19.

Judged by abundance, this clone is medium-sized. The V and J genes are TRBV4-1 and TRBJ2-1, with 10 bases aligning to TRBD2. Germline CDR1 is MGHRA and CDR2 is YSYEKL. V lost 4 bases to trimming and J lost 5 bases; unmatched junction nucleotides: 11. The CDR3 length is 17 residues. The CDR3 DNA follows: TGCGCCAGCAGCCGGGGCCTTACTAGCGGGAAGGACAATGAGCAGTTCTTC. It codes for CASSRGLTSGKDNEQFF.

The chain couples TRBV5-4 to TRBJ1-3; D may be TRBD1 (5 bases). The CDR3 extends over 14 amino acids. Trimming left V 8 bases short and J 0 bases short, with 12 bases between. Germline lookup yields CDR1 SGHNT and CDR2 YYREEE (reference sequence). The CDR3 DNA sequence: TGTGCCAGTAATATGGGGGGCTCTGGAAACACCATATATTTT. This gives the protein CASNMGGSGNTIYF.

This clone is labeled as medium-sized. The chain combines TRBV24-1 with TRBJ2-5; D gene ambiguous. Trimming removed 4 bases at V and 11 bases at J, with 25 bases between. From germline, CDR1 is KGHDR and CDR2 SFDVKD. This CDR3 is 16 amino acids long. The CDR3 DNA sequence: TGTGCCACCAGTGAACCGGATGGCGGTCCCGTGGGGAAACAGTACTTC. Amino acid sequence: CATSEPDGGPVGKQYF.

CDR3 coding DNA: TGCGCCAGCAGCTTGGCCGCAGGGGCAGGGGAGACCCAGTACTTC. Encoded protein: CASSLAAGAGETQYF. The chain uses TRBV5-1 and TRBJ2-5; D may be TRBD1 (6 bases). Germline V lookup: CDR1 SGHRS, CDR2 YFSETQ. The CDR3 loop spans 15 amino acids. Trimming took off 0 bases at V and 5 bases at J, with 14 bases between the two ends.

The chain's CDR3 is CASSLGSKNIQYF. DNA for the CDR3: TGTGCCAGTTCACTGGGTAGCAAAAACATTCAGTACTTC. This chain links TRBV2 with TRBJ2-4, with D unclear. V was trimmed by 9 bases and J by 3 bases, leaving 12 bases between them. The length of the CDR3 is 13 residues. Looked up from germline, CDR1 is SNHLY and CDR2 is FYNNEI.

CDR3 in DNA: TGTGCCAGTAGTATCGACTTTGGGAATCAGCCCCAGCATTTT. This gives the protein CASSIDFGNQPQHF. The chain uses TRBV19 and TRBJ1-5, with D unclear. CDR3 length: 14 residues. CDR1 is LNHDA and CDR2 is SQIVND in the germline V gene (reference sequence). Trimming removed 3 bases from V and 4 bases from J, with 10 bases in between.

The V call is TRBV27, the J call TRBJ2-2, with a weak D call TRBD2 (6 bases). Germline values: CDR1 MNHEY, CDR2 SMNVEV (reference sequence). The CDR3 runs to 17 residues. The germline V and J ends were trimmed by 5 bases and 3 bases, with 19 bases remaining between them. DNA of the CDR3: TGTGCCAGCAGTCCTCTGGCATTAGCGGACGACACCGGGGAGCTGTTTTTT. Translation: CASSPLALADDTGELFF.

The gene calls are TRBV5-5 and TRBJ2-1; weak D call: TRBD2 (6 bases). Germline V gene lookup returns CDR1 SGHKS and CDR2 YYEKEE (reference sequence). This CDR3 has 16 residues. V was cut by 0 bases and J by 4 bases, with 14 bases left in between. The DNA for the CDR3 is TGTGCCAGCAGCTTGGATGGCGGGGTGGTATACAATGAGCAGTTCTTC. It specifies CASSLDGGVVYNEQFF.

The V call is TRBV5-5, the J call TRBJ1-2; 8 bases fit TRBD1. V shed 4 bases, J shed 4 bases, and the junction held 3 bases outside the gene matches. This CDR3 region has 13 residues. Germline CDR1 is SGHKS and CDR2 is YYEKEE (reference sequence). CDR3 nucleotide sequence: TGTGCCAGCAGCCTGCAGGGGGCCTATGGCTACACCTTC. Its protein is CASSLQGAYGYTF. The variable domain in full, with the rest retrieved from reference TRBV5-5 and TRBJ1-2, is DAGVTQSPTHLIKTRGQQVTLRCSPISGHKSVSWYQQVLGQGPQFIFQYYEKEERGRGNFPDRFSARQFPNYSSELNVNALLLGDSALYLCASSLQGAYGYTFGSGTRLTVV.

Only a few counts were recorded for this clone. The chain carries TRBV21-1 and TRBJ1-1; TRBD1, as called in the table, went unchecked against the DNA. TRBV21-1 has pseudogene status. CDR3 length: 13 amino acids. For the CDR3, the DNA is TGTGCCTCGGGGGGACAGGTTCGAAGGAGAGGTTTCTTT. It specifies CASGGQVRRRGFF.

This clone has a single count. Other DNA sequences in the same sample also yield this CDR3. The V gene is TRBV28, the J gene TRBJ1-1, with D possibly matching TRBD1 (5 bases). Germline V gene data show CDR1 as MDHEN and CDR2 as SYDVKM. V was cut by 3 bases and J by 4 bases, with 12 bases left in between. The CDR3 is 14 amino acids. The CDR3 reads CASSLPGSVTEAFF. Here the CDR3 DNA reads TGTGCCAGCAGTTTGCCAGGGTCGGTCACTGAAGCTTTCTTT.

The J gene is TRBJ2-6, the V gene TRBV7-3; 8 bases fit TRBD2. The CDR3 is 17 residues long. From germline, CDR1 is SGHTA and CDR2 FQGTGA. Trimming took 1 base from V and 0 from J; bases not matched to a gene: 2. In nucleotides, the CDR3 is TGTGCCAGCAGCTTAATCGGGAGGGCCTCTGGGGCCAACGTCCTGACTTTC. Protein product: CASSLIGRASGANVLTF.

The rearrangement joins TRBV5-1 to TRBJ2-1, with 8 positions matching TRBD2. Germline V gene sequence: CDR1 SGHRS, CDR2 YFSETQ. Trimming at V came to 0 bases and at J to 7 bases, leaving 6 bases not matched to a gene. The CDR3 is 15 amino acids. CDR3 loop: CASSLELAASNEQFF. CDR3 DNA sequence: TGCGCCAGCAGCTTGGAACTAGCGGCTAGTAATGAGCAGTTCTTC.

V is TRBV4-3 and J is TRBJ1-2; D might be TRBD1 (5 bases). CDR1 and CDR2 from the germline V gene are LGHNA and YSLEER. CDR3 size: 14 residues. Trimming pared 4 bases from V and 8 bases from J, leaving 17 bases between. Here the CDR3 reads CASSPPGPRGGYTF. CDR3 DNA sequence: TGCGCCAGCAGCCCACCAGGGCCCCGAGGCGGCTACACCTTC.

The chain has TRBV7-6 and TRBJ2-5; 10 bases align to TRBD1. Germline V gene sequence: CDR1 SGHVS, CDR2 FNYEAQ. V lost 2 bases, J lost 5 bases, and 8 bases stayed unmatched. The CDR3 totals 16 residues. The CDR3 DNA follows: TGTGCCAGCAGCTTAACCGGGACAGGGGTTCGGGAGACCCAGTACTTC. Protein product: CASSLTGTGVRETQYF.

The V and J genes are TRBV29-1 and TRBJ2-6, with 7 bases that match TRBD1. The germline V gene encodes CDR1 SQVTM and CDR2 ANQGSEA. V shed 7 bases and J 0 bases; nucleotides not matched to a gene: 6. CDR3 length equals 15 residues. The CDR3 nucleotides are TGCAGCGCCGGACAGGCGGCCTCTGGGGCCAACGTCCTGACTTTC. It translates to CSAGQAASGANVLTF.

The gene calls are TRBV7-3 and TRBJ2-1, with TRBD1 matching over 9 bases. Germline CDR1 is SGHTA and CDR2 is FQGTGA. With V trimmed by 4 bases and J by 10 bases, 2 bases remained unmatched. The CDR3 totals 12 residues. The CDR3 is CASSSGTGEQFF. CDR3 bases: TGTGCCAGCAGCTCCGGGACAGGGGAGCAGTTCTTC. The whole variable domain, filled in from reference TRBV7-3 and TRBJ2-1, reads GAGVSQTPSNKVTEKGKYVELRCDPISGHTALYWYRQSLGQGPEFLIYFQGTGAADDSGLPNDRFFAVRPEGSVSTLKIQRTERGDSAVYLCASSSGTGEQFFGPGTRLTVL.

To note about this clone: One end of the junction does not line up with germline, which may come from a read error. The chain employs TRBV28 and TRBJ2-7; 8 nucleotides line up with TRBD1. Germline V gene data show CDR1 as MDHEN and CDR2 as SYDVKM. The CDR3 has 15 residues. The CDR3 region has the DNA TGTGCCAGCAGTTTGGGGGACAGGTTAACAAGTGCCCCCCTCTTC. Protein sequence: CASSLGDRLTSAPLF.

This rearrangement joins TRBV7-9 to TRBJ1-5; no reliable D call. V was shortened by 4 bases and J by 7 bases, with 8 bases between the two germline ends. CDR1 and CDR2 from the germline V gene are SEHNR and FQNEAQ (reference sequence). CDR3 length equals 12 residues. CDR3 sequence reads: CASSSGGQPQHF. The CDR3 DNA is TGTGCCAGCAGCTCAGGAGGGCAGCCCCAGCATTTT.

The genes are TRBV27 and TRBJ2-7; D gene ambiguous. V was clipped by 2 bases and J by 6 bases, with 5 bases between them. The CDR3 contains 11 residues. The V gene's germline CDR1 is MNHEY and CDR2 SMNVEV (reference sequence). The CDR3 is CASSLGFEQYF. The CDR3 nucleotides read TGTGCCAGCAGTTTAGGGTTCGAGCAGTACTTC.

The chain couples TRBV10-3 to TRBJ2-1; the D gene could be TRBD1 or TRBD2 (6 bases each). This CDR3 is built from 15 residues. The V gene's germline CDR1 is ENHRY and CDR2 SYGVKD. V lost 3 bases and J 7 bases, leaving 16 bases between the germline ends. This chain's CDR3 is CAISEGGTRGNEQFF. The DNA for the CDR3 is TGTGCCATCAGTGAAGGCGGGACAAGGGGGAATGAGCAGTTCTTC.

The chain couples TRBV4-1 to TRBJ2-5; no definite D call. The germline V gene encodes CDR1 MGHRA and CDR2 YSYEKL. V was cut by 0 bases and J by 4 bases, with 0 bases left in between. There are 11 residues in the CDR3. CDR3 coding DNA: TGCGCCAGCAGCCAAGAAGAGACCCAGTACTTC. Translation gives CASSQEETQYF.

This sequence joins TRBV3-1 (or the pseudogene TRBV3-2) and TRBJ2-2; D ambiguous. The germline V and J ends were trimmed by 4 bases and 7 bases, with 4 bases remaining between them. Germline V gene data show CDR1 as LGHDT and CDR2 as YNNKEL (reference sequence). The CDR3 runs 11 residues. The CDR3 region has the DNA TGTGCCAGCAGCCGTCACGGGGAGCTGTTTTTT. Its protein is CASSRHGELFF.

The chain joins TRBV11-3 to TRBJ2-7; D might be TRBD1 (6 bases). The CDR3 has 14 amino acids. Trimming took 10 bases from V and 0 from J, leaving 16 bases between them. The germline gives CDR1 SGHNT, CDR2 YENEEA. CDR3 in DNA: TGTGCCACCAAAAAACAGGACAGCTCCTACGAGCAGTACTTC. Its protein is CATKKQDSSYEQYF.

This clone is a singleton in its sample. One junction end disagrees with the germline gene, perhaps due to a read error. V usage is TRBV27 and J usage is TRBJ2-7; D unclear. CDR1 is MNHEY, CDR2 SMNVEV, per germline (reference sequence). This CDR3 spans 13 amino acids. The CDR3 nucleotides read TGTGCCAGCACCTCCTTTGATGGGCGGCCGTTCGCCTTC. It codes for CASTSFDGRPFAF.

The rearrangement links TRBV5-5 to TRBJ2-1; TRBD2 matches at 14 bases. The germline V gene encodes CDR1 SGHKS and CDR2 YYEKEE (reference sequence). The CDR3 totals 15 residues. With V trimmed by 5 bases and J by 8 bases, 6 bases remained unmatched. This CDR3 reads CASSQGLAGEDEQFF. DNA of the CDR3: TGTGCCAGCAGTCAGGGACTAGCGGGAGAGGATGAGCAGTTCTTC.

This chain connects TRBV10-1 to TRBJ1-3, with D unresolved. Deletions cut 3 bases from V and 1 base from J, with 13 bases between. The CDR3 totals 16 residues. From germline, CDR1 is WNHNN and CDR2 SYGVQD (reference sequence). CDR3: CASSDNPAGSGNTIYF. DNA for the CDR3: TGCGCCAGCAGTGATAATCCGGCGGGGTCTGGAAACACCATATATTTT.